The source of this TCR beta chain is a study of T cell repertoires in cytomegalovirus infection. On the study more broadly: From public TCR beta signatures came an indication of both CMV infection and matching HLA type. Study-level findings and limits: HLA-C-restricted CMV-specific TCR beta clonotypes were dominant in the ex vivo response.

Each CDR3 protein is one row after TCRdb ran MiXCR on the reads. The sample shows some 400,000 distinct CDR3 sequences, roughly 30% of them seen only once. The CDR3 has 15 amino acids. Germline V CDR1 and CDR2: LGHNA, YNFKEQ. The junction had 5 bases not matched to a gene; V was cut back by 4 bases and J by 0 bases. This clonotype was counted only a few times. Its target is unknown. Sequenced sample: PBMCs. The chain has TRBV4-2 and TRBJ1-2; 7 positions match TRBD1. The TCR originated in a human donor in good health (CMV status not recorded). Some clones in this sample may be carry-over from other donors' samples. The CDR3 is CASSRPDRTNYGYTF. The CDR3 DNA reads as TGTGCCAGCAGCCGACCGGACAGGACTAACTATGGCTACACCTTC.